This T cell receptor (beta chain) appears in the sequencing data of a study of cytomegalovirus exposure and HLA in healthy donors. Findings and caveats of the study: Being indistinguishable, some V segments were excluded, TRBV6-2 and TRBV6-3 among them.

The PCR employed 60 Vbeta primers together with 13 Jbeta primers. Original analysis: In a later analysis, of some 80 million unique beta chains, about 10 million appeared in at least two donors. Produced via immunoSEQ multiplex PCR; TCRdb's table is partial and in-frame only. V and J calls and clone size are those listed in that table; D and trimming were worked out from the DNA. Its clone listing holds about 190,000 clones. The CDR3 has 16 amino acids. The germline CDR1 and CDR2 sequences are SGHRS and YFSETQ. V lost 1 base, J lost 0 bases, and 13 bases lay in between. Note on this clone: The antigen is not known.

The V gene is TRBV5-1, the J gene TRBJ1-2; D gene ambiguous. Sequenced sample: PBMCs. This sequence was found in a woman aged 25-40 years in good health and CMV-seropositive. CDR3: CASSLIWAAANYGYTF. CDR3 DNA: TGCGCCAGCAGCTTGATTTGGGCCGCCGCTAACTATGGCTACACCTTC.